The 21 T cell receptor beta chains given below trace back to one sample, sequenced in a study of human T cells and chemical hapten exposure (dated by TCRdb to the early 2020s). Preparation of the library involved 5' RACE. This sample was sequenced with an Illumina MiSeq. The public reads were run again by TCRdb, first through fastp at Q25 and then through MiXCR, and only productive beta chains were kept. For every CDR3 protein sequence, its rows merge into one entry that carries the most common genes and DNA. Across this sample there are 95,000 to 120,000 distinct CDR3 sequences, with roughly 19% seen only once. The ten largest clones capture approximately 3% of the sample. Total RNA was extracted from unfractionated whole blood that had been collected in Tempus Blood RNA tubes. These receptors were obtained from a human donor in good health.

The sample holds a few counts of this clonotype. V is TRBV6-5 and J is TRBJ2-1; 7 bases are shared with TRBD2. The CDR3 is 14 residues long. V shed 6 bases, J shed 7 bases, and the junction held 9 bases outside the gene matches. Germline-derived CDR1 and CDR2 are MNHEY and SVGAGI. The CDR3 region is CASRKRGKGNEQFF. The CDR3 coding sequence is TGTGCCAGCAGAAAGCGGGGAAAAGGGAATGAGCAGTTCTTC.

The chain joins TRBV7-8 to TRBJ2-3; D is unclear. The CDR3 totals 15 residues. Trimming shortened V by 2 bases and J by 3 bases, and 12 bases separated the two germline ends. Per the germline V gene, CDR1 is SGHVS and CDR2 is FQNEAQ. CDR3 loop: CASSLRRSATDTQYF. The CDR3 region has the DNA TGTGCCAGCAGCTTAAGGCGAAGTGCTACAGATACGCAGTATTTT.

This clonotype was recorded a few times. V is TRBV7-3 and J is TRBJ2-7; TRBD2 matches 9 bases. Germline lookup yields CDR1 SGHTA and CDR2 FQGTGA. V dropped 0 bases and J dropped 2; count of bases not matched to a gene: 23. This CDR3 has 22 residues. The DNA for the CDR3 is TGTGCCAGCAGCTTAACTGGAGCAGCTCTGCGCCTAGCGGGAATCCCTCCCTACGAGCAGTACTTC. This translates into CASSLTGAALRLAGIPPYEQYF.

The chain couples TRBV28 to TRBJ1-1, with a possible D match to TRBD1 (5 bases). Germline assignment: CDR1 MDHEN and CDR2 SYDVKM. V was pared by 7 bases and J by 3 bases, with 12 bases between. This CDR3 is built from 13 residues. DNA of the CDR3: TGTGCCAGCACGGCAGGGAGGGACACTGAAGCTTTCTTT. Residues: CASTAGRDTEAFF.

This clonotype was counted at least ten times. The chain recombines TRBV4-1 with TRBJ1-2; TRBD1 might be the D (6 bases). The V and J ends lost 2 bases and 6 bases respectively, with 13 bases between them. There are 14 residues in the CDR3. Germline CDR1 is MGHRA and CDR2 is YSYEKL. The CDR3 region is CASSQFRTANGYTF. The DNA for the CDR3 is TGCGCCAGCAGCCAATTCAGGACAGCAAATGGCTACACCTTC.

A word on this clonotype: The junction and the germline gene differ at one end; a read error may be behind it. The CDR3 DNA reads as TGTGCCACCAGTGAACCCGGGACGGGAGATTCGCAGTATTTT. Translating it yields CATSEPGTGDSQYF. The chain is built from TRBV24-1 and TRBJ2-3; TRBD2 might be the D (6 bases). Germline V CDR1 and CDR2: KGHDR, SFDVKD. The CDR3 contains 14 residues.

The chain carries TRBV4-1 and TRBJ1-2, with 10 bases fitting TRBD1. The germline gives CDR1 MGHRA, CDR2 YSYEKL. V was clipped by 0 bases and J by 8 bases; unmatched bases: 3. This CDR3 has 14 amino acids. This chain's CDR3 is CASSQEGQGRGYTF. The CDR3 DNA sequence: TGCGCCAGCAGCCAAGAGGGACAGGGGAGGGGCTACACCTTC.

The chain links TRBV9 to TRBJ2-7; D possibly uses TRBD1 or TRBD2 (5 bases each). Germline CDR1 is SGDLS and CDR2 is YYNGEE. This CDR3 is built from 14 residues. Deletions cut 4 bases from V and 3 bases from J, with 14 bases between. The CDR3 sequence is CASSPRDAIYEQYF. CDR3 sequence (DNA): TGTGCCAGCAGCCCGAGGGACGCCATCTACGAGCAGTACTTC. Based on the CDR3 plus reference TRBV9 and TRBJ2-7, the full variable domain is DSGVTQTPKHLITATGQRVTLRCSPRSGDLSVYWYQQSLDQGLQFLIQYYNGEERAKGNILERFSAQQFPDLHSELNLSSLELGDSALYFCASSPRDAIYEQYFGPGTRLTVT.

The chain links TRBV19 to TRBJ2-2; the D is unclear. V was pared by 7 bases and J by 4 bases, with 16 bases between. Germline loops: CDR1 LNHDA, CDR2 SQIVND (reference sequence). This CDR3 comprises 15 residues. The CDR3 DNA reads TGTGCCAGTATGAATAGGATAATTTCCACCGGGGAGCTGTTTTTT. This sequence encodes CASMNRIISTGELFF.

This clonotype was counted only a few times. V usage is TRBV30 and J usage is TRBJ1-3; D is ambiguous. The CDR3 has 11 residues. Germline V gene data show CDR1 as GTSNPN and CDR2 as SVGIG (reference sequence). The V end lost 5 bases, the J end lost 0 bases, and 2 bases lay between the germline ends. CDR3 amino acids: CAWASGNTIYF. The CDR3, as DNA: TGTGCCTGGGCCTCTGGAAACACCATATATTTT.

This clonotype has a count of ten or more. J is TRBJ1-5 and V is TRBV4-1; D gene unclear. This CDR3 contains 15 residues. Trimming stripped 0 bases from V and 7 bases from J, with 13 bases between. CDR1 is MGHRA and CDR2 is YSYEKL in the germline V gene. The CDR3 is CASSQDQEGWQPQHF. Written as DNA, the CDR3 is TGCGCCAGCAGCCAAGATCAGGAAGGGTGGCAGCCCCAGCATTTT.

The V gene is TRBV27, the J gene TRBJ1-3; the D gene is possibly TRBD1 (6 bases). Germline V gene sequence: CDR1 MNHEY, CDR2 SMNVEV (reference sequence). Trimming took off 8 bases at V and 1 base at J, with 12 bases between the two ends. The CDR3 sequence is 14 residues long. The CDR3 reads CASRGGGSGNTIYF. The CDR3 coding sequence is TGTGCCAGCCGAGGGGGAGGTTCTGGAAACACCATATATTTT.

In its sample, this clonotype was seen a few times. This sequence joins TRBV12-3 or TRBV12-4 and TRBJ2-3; 9 nucleotides line up with TRBD1. The length of the CDR3 is 14 residues. Germline trimming cut 5 bases from V and 5 bases from J; bases unmatched to any gene: 5. CDR3 coding DNA: TGTGCCAGCAGTATGCGGACAGGGGTAGATACGCAGTATTTT. Its translation is CASSMRTGVDTQYF.

This clonotype was seen a few times. J is TRBJ2-1 and V is TRBV28; D is unresolved. The CDR3 covers 18 residues. The germline V and J ends were trimmed by 2 bases and 4 bases, with 21 bases remaining between them. Germline CDR1 is MDHEN and CDR2 is SYDVKM. DNA of the CDR3: TGTGCCAGCAGTTTAACCCGAGGTGGGTCAGTCCTTTACAATGAGCAGTTCTTC. Translating it yields CASSLTRGGSVLYNEQFF.

This clonotype came up many times. The gene calls are TRBV6-4 and TRBJ2-2; 10 bases fit TRBD2. The CDR3 loop spans 16 amino acids. V was clipped by 4 bases and J by 0 bases; unmatched bases: 2. Germline V gene lookup returns CDR1 MRHNA and CDR2 SNTAGT. The CDR3: CASSAGLASNTGELFF. The CDR3 coding sequence is TGTGCCAGCAGTGCGGGACTAGCGTCGAACACCGGGGAGCTGTTTTTT.

This clonotype was observed a handful of times. The chain uses TRBV7-2 and TRBJ2-3; the D is unclear. CDR3 length: 15 amino acids. With 1 base removed from V and 1 base from J, the gap between germline ends came to 9 bases. The germline V gene encodes CDR1 SGHTA and CDR2 FQGNSA. DNA for the CDR3: TGTGCCAGCAGCTTAGGACGGAGAGGCACAGATACGCAGTATTTT. It yields the protein CASSLGRRGTDTQYF.

V and J are TRBV7-9 and TRBJ2-1; 13 positions agree with TRBD2. The CDR3 is 19 residues long. V dropped 5 bases and J dropped 0; count of bases not matched to a gene: 10. Germline V gives CDR1 SEHNR, CDR2 FQNEAQ (reference sequence). The CDR3 DNA reads TGTGCCAGCAGCCGAGGACTAGCGGGAGCTTCCCCCTCCTACAATGAGCAGTTCTTC. It yields the protein CASSRGLAGASPSYNEQFF.

This clonotype turned up a few times. The V gene is TRBV28, the J gene TRBJ2-3; 10 bases map to TRBD2. J was trimmed by 1 base and V by 5 bases; bases with no gene match: 12. Per the germline V gene, CDR1 is MDHEN and CDR2 is SYDVKM. There are 18 residues in the CDR3. The CDR3 protein is CASSPLAGAFWGTDTQYF. Written as DNA, the CDR3 is TGTGCCAGCAGTCCCCTAGCGGGAGCCTTTTGGGGCACAGATACGCAGTATTTT.

This clonotype was seen more than once but under ten times. The chain combines TRBV6-1 with TRBJ1-1; weak D call: TRBD1 (5 bases). Germline V gene lookup returns CDR1 MNHNS and CDR2 SASEGT. CDR3 length equals 13 residues. The V and J ends lost 0 bases and 8 bases respectively, with 10 bases between them. Here the CDR3 reads CASSEAWAGEAFF. In DNA, the CDR3 is TGTGCCAGCAGTGAAGCTTGGGCAGGGGAAGCTTTCTTT.

This clonotype was detected a few times. The CDR3 nucleotides read TGTGCCAGCAGCTTAGCAGGGGGCGCGGGGGTGAACACTGAAGCTTTCTTT. It translates to CASSLAGGAGVNTEAFF. The V gene is TRBV7-8, the J gene TRBJ1-1; 7 bases line up with TRBD1. The CDR3 runs 17 residues. Trimming took 0 bases from V and 0 from J; bases not matched to a gene: 7. Germline V gene sequence: CDR1 SGHVS, CDR2 FQNEAQ.

The chain has TRBV12-3 or TRBV12-4 and TRBJ2-7; D is tentatively TRBD1 or TRBD2 (5 bases each). The ends were cut back, 2 bases at V and 6 bases at J, with 14 bases in the middle. This CDR3 comprises 14 residues. The CDR3 here is CASSLRGPSFEQYF. The DNA of the CDR3 is TGTGCCAGCAGTTTACGGGGCCCGTCTTTCGAGCAGTACTTC.